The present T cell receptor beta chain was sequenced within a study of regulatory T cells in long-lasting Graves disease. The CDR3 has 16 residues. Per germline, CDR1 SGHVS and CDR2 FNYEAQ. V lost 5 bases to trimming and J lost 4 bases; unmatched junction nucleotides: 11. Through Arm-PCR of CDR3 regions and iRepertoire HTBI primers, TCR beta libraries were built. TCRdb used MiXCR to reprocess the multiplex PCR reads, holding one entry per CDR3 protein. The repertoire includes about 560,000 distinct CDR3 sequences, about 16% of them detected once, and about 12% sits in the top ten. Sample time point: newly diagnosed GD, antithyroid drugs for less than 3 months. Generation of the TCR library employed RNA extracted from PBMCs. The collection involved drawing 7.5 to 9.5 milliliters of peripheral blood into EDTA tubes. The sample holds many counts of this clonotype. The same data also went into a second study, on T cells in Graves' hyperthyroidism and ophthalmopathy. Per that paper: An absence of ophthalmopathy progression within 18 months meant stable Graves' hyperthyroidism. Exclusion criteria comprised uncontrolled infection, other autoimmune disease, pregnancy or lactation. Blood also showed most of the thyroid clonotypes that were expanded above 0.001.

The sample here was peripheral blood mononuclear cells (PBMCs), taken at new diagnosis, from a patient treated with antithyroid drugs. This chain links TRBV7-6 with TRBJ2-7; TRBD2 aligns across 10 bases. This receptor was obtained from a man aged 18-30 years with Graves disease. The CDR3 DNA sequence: TGTGCCAGCAGCCCCAGACCTAGCGGGAGAAAATACGAGCAGTACTTC. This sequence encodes CASSPRPSGRKYEQYF.